These 22 T cell receptor beta chains came from one sample sequenced in a study of blood T cell repertoires in COVID-19. The protocol was immunoSEQ multiplex PCR, while the TCRdb copy is restricted to in-frame clones and leaves out a portion. The sample holds approximately 200,000 clones, under 85% seen once. Sequencing was carried out using peripheral blood. The receptors were sampled from a woman aged 80 or over with COVID-19, enrolled during active disease.

The chain links TRBV3-1 (or the pseudogene TRBV3-2) to TRBJ2-5; D is uncertain. CDR1 and CDR2 (germline): LGHDT, YNNKEL (reference sequence). V shed 6 bases and J shed 4 bases, with 12 bases lying between them. CDR3 length: 13 residues. The CDR3 reads CASRSTRRETQYF. The CDR3 bases are TGTGCCAGCAGGTCCACGAGGCGAGAGACCCAGTACTTC.

J is TRBJ1-4 and V is TRBV28; D might be TRBD1 (6 bases). The CDR3 extends over 15 amino acids. Germline V CDR1 and CDR2: MDHEN, SYDVKM. Deletions cut 5 bases from V and 7 bases from J, with 17 bases between. For the CDR3, the DNA is TGTGCCAGCAGTAGCCCCGGGACAAAGCGTGAAAAACTGTTTTTT. Amino acid sequence: CASSSPGTKREKLFF.

This clone was seen a few times. In the same sample, other DNA sequences code for this CDR3. This CDR3 reads CASSLVSGGNYGYTF. The CDR3 DNA is TGCGCCAGCAGCTTGGTGTCAGGAGGAAACTATGGCTACACCTTC. This rearrangement joins TRBV5-1 to TRBJ1-2; D not resolved. V was shortened by 0 bases and J by 2 bases, with 11 bases between the two germline ends. This CDR3 is built from 15 residues. Per germline, CDR1 SGHRS and CDR2 YFSETQ.

A remark on this clone: The same CDR3 arises from other DNA sequences in this sample as well. The J gene is TRBJ2-2, the V gene TRBV2, with TRBD1 matching over 9 bases. From germline, CDR1 is SNHLY and CDR2 FYNNEI. The trim removed 7 bases at V and 5 bases at J, leaving 8 bases unmatched. CDR3 length: 15 amino acids. CDR3 in DNA: TGTGCCAGCACACCCGGACAGGGGAGAACCGGGGAGCTGTTTTTT. It specifies CASTPGQGRTGELFF. Using reference TRBV2 and TRBJ2-2 for the parts outside the CDR3, the full variable domain is EPEVTQTPSHQVTQMGQEVILRCVPISNHLYFYWYRQILGQKVEFLVSFYNNEISEKSEIFDDQFSVERPDGSNFTLKIRSTKLEDSAMYFCASTPGQGRTGELFFGEGSRLTVL.

The chain carries TRBV7-8 and TRBJ2-1; TRBD1 might be the D (6 bases). Per germline, CDR1 SGHVS and CDR2 FQNEAQ. Trimming stripped 3 bases from V and 9 bases from J, with 9 bases between. CDR3 length equals 12 residues. The CDR3 reads CASSLQDSEQFF. CDR3 coding DNA: TGTGCCAGCAGCTTGCAGGACAGTGAGCAGTTCTTC.

The V and J genes are TRBV11-3 and TRBJ2-7; weak D call: TRBD2 (6 bases). Germline CDR1 reads SGHNT; CDR2 reads YENEEA. This CDR3 has 13 residues. Trimming cost V 1 base and J 2 bases, with 6 bases left between them. The CDR3 region has the DNA TGTGCCAGCAGCTTAGGGGAGGCCTACGAGCAGTACTTC. Translating it yields CASSLGEAYEQYF. The entire variable domain, with the rest obtained from reference TRBV11-3 and TRBJ2-7, is as follows: EAGVVQSPRYKIIEKKQPVAFWCNPISGHNTLYWYLQNLGQGPELLIRYENEEAVDDSQLPKDRFSAERLKGVDSTLKIQPAELGDSAVYLCASSLGEAYEQYFGPGTRLTVT.

The J gene is TRBJ2-7, the V gene TRBV5-5; 9 nucleotides match TRBD1. CDR3 length: 16 amino acids. V lost 0 bases, J lost 2 bases, and 6 bases stayed unmatched. Germline CDR1 SGHKS, CDR2 YYEKEE (reference sequence). The CDR3 nucleotides are TGTGCCAGCAGCTTGGGTCCGGACAGGGGAACCTACGAGCAGTACTTC. It translates to CASSLGPDRGTYEQYF.

This rearrangement joins TRBV13 to TRBJ1-2, with a weak D call TRBD1 (6 bases). Germline V gene data show CDR1 as PRHDT and CDR2 as FYEKMQ (reference sequence). Trimming shortened V by 5 bases and J by 8 bases, and 21 bases separated the two germline ends. CDR3 size: 15 residues. CDR3 nucleotides: TGTGCCAGCAGCCCACGCCCGACAGGTTCGGAAGGCTACACCTTC. Its protein is CASSPRPTGSEGYTF.

J is TRBJ1-5 and V is TRBV6-2 or TRBV6-3, with 8 bases lining up with TRBD1. The CDR3 spans 16 residues. The germline CDR1 and CDR2 sequences are MNHEY and SVGEGT. With 2 bases clipped from V and 7 bases from J, the junction kept 10 bases outside the gene matches. This chain's CDR3 is CASSYLIDRGRQPQHF. The CDR3 DNA reads TGTGCCAGCAGTTACCTCATCGACAGGGGACGGCAGCCCCAGCATTTT.

This chain links TRBV7-7 with TRBJ1-2, with D tentatively TRBD1 (6 bases). The CDR3 covers 13 residues. Looked up from germline, CDR1 is SSHAT and CDR2 is FNYEAQ (reference sequence). Written as DNA, the CDR3 is TGTGGGGACCCGGCAGGGGTGGTTAGTGGCTACACCTTC. It is translated as CGDPAGVVSGYTF.

V is TRBV10-3 and J is TRBJ1-1; D is uncertain. The germline V gene has CDR1 ENHRY and CDR2 SYGVKD. CDR3 length: 15 amino acids. Trimming removed 8 bases at V and 0 bases at J, with 16 bases between. CDR3 region: CAIGAGRTMNTEAFF. In nucleotides, the CDR3 is TGTGCCATCGGAGCGGGTCGGACCATGAACACTGAAGCTTTCTTT.

The rearrangement joins TRBV29-1 to TRBJ2-7; 8 nucleotides line up with TRBD1. The V and J ends lost 6 bases and 0 bases, in that order; junction bases with no gene match: 1. The length of the CDR3 is 12 residues. Germline V CDR1 and CDR2: SQVTM, ANQGSEA. The CDR3 here is CSVTGDSYEQYF. In DNA, the CDR3 is TGCAGCGTGACAGGGGACTCCTACGAGCAGTACTTC.

This clone appeared a few times. The chain is built from TRBV4-1 and TRBJ2-7; TRBD2 matches 7 bases. This CDR3 region has 15 residues. V shed 5 bases and J 2 bases; nucleotides not matched to a gene: 9. Germline V gene sequence: CDR1 MGHRA, CDR2 YSYEKL. The CDR3: CASSDPRDYTYEQYF. CDR3 sequence (DNA): TGCGCCAGCAGCGATCCCCGGGACTACACCTACGAGCAGTACTTC.

The chain uses TRBV5-1 and TRBJ2-3, with a tentative D call TRBD2 (7 bases). The CDR3 runs 15 residues. With 2 bases removed from V and 6 bases from J, the gap between germline ends came to 16 bases. Germline assignment: CDR1 SGHRS and CDR2 YFSETQ. The DNA of the CDR3 is TGCGCCAGCAGCTTTTGGGGGGGCGTGGTTGATACGCAGTATTTT. Protein: CASSFWGGVVDTQYF.

The chain is built from TRBV6-6 and TRBJ2-7, with D perhaps matching TRBD2 (6 bases). V lost 0 bases, J lost 6 bases, and 15 bases lay in between. From germline, CDR1 is MNHNY and CDR2 SVGAGI (reference sequence). The CDR3 runs to 15 residues. The DNA of the CDR3 is TGTGCCAGCAGTTACTCACGGGGGATCCCTGGCGAGCAGTACTTC. The encoded protein is CASSYSRGIPGEQYF.

In nucleotides, the CDR3 is TGCGCCAGCAGCCAAGATTGGGGGGGCCGGTATGGCTACACCTTC. Translating it yields CASSQDWGGRYGYTF. This rearrangement joins TRBV4-1 to TRBJ1-2; D perhaps matches TRBD1 (6 bases). This CDR3 region has 15 residues. The germline gives CDR1 MGHRA, CDR2 YSYEKL. Trimming cost V 0 bases and J 5 bases, with 13 bases left between them.

This chain links TRBV18 with TRBJ2-2, with D possibly matching TRBD2 (5 bases). Germline assignment: CDR1 KGHSH and CDR2 LQKENI. Trimming took off 8 bases at V and 5 bases at J, with 9 bases between the two ends. The CDR3 contains 12 residues. Here the CDR3 DNA reads TGTGCCAGCGCAACTAGAACCGGGGAGCTGTTTTTT. This encodes CASATRTGELFF.

The chain links TRBV9 to TRBJ2-1; TRBD2 agrees at 7 bases. V trimming: 1 base; J trimming: 5 bases; junction bases outside the gene matches: 3. Germline V gives CDR1 SGDLS, CDR2 YYNGEE. CDR3 length equals 14 residues. CDR3 loop: CASSVTLADNEQFF. The CDR3 region has the DNA TGTGCCAGCAGCGTAACCCTAGCGGACAATGAGCAGTTCTTC.

This chain uses TRBV12-3 or TRBV12-4 with TRBJ1-2; TRBD1 matches 8 bases. The length of the CDR3 is 13 residues. V dropped 6 bases and J dropped 5; count of bases not matched to a gene: 5. The CDR3 nucleotides are TGTGCCAGCAGCCTGGGACAGGAATATGGCTACACCTTC. This sequence encodes CASSLGQEYGYTF.

This chain connects TRBV5-5 to TRBJ1-1; TRBD1 might be the D (6 bases). Germline V gene lookup returns CDR1 SGHKS and CDR2 YYEKEE (reference sequence). The CDR3 runs 15 residues. Trimming cost V 4 bases and J 0 bases, with 13 bases left between them. CDR3 sequence (DNA): TGTGCCAGCAGCCCCTACAGGGTATTGAACACTGAAGCTTTCTTT. Protein product: CASSPYRVLNTEAFF.

The chain has TRBV28 and TRBJ1-5; 9 bases agree with TRBD1. With 6 bases clipped from V and 15 bases from J, the junction kept 12 bases outside the gene matches. This CDR3 has 13 residues. Germline assignment: CDR1 MDHEN and CDR2 SYDVKM. CDR3 sequence (DNA): TGTGCCAGCAGGGATCCGGGACAGGGAATTCGGCATTTT. Translation: CASRDPGQGIRHF.

This chain uses TRBV10-3 with TRBJ1-2, with D hard to call. The CDR3 contains 13 residues. Between the trimmed V and J ends, which lost 4 bases and 2 bases, there was a span of 8 bases. Per the germline V gene, CDR1 is ENHRY and CDR2 is SYGVKD. The CDR3 region has the DNA TGTGCCATCAGTGGGGGAGGGAACTATGGCTACACCTTC. It codes for CAISGGGNYGYTF.